This entry concerns a single T cell receptor beta chain. The record originates from a study of cytomegalovirus exposure and HLA in healthy donors. CDR3 length: 14 residues. CDR1 is SNHLY, CDR2 FYNNEI, per germline. Unmatched junction bases numbered 9, after V lost 5 bases and J lost 5 bases. The data were produced by immunoSEQ multiplex PCR, yet TCRdb's version contains in-frame clones alone and is incomplete. The sample gives about 130,000 clones, 88% of which show up once; 1.2% to 1.5% is in the top ten. The clonotype comes from a man aged 30 to 45 in good health and CMV-seronegative. The material sequenced was PBMCs. V usage is TRBV2 and J usage is TRBJ2-7; 7 bases line up with TRBD1. In DNA, the CDR3 is TGTGCCAGCAGTACCGACAGGGACCCTGACGAGCAGTACTTC. It encodes CASSTDRDPDEQYF.